What follows are 2 T cell receptor beta chains derived from one specimen sequenced in a study of blood T cell repertoires in COVID-19. Profiled with immunoSEQ multiplex PCR; TCRdb holds only in-frame clones, not every one. The table shows over 130,000 clones, with roughly 76% occurring only once. The material sequenced was peripheral blood. These receptors originate from a woman in her 50s with active or convalescent COVID-19.

This sequence joins TRBV7-9 and TRBJ2-1; TRBD1 matches at 9 bases. Germline V gives CDR1 SEHNR, CDR2 FQNEAQ (reference sequence). Unmatched junction bases numbered 5, after V lost 1 base and J lost 7 bases. The CDR3 is 15 amino acids. CDR3 DNA: TGTGCCAGCAGCTTAGTGGGACAGGGTCAAAATGAGCAGTTCTTC. Translating it yields CASSLVGQGQNEQFF. Variable domain in full (rest from reference TRBV7-9 and TRBJ2-1): DTGVSQNPRHKITKRGQNVTFRCDPISEHNRLYWYRQTLGQGPEFLTYFQNEAQLEKSRLLSDRFSAERPKGSFSTLEIQRTEQGDSAMYLCASSLVGQGQNEQFFGPGTRLTVL.

The J gene is TRBJ1-2, the V gene TRBV19; 7 bases match TRBD1. The CDR3 loop spans 13 amino acids. J lost 4 bases, V lost 2 bases, and 1 base had no gene match. Germline V gene lookup returns CDR1 LNHDA and CDR2 SQIVND (reference sequence). Here the CDR3 DNA reads TGTGCCAGTAGTATACGGGACAGCTATGGCTACACCTTC. It codes for CASSIRDSYGYTF.